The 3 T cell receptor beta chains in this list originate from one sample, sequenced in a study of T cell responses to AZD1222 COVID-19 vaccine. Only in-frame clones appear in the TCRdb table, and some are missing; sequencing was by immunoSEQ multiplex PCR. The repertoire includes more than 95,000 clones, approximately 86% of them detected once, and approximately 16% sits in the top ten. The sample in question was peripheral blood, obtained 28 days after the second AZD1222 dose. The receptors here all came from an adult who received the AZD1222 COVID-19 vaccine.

This CDR3 reads CASSLRDRSYGYTF. The CDR3 nucleotides are TGTGCCAGCAGCTTGAGAGACAGGAGCTATGGCTACACCTTC. The chain couples TRBV7-8 to TRBJ1-2; maybe TRBD1 (6 bases). The CDR3 contains 14 residues. The V gene's germline CDR1 is SGHVS and CDR2 FQNEAQ. V was shortened by 3 bases and J by 4 bases, with 12 bases between the two germline ends.

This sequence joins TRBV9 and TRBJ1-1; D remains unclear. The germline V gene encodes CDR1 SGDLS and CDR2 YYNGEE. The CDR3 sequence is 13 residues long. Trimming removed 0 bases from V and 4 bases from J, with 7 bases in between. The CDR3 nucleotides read TGTGCCAGCAGCGTAGGGGGAAGCACTGAAGCTTTCTTT. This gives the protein CASSVGGSTEAFF.

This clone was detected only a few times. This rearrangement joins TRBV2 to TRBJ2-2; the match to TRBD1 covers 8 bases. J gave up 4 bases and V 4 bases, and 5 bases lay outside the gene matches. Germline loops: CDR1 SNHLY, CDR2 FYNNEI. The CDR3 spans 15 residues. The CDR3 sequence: CASSARGLITGELFF. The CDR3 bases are TGTGCCAGCAGTGCCAGGGGGCTAATCACCGGGGAGCTGTTTTTT.